The TCR beta chain described here comes from a study of blood T cell repertoires in COVID-19. Whole-study context: From T cells, B-cell-depleted T cells, or PBMCs came the material, which was cDNA or gDNA.

Those who participated ranged in age from roughly 18 to 89 years and resided in some 24 US areas. In assigning cohorts, the study relied on participant-reported clinical history. Assay: immunoSEQ multiplex PCR; the TCRdb copy retains only in-frame clones and omits some. The sample consists of about 380,000 clones, approximately 90% of them appearing once. The length of the CDR3 is 15 residues. Germline trimming cut 5 bases from V and 4 bases from J; bases unmatched to any gene: 7. Germline assignment: CDR1 SEHNR and CDR2 FQNEAQ (reference sequence). The receptor was derived from a young woman who had recovered from COVID-19. The chain carries TRBV7-9 and TRBJ1-1; TRBD1 matches at 10 bases. Material: PBMCs or T cells enriched from blood (not recorded which). The CDR3, as DNA: TGTGCCAGCAGCGCGAGACAGGGGGCGGTCACTGAAGCTTTCTTT. Translation gives CASSARQGAVTEAFF.